This paragraph covers one T cell receptor (beta chain) sequence. Its antigen is still unknown. Germline V gene data show CDR1 as SGDLS and CDR2 as YYNGEE. V dropped 0 bases and J dropped 6 bases, with 10 bases sitting between them. The CDR3 extends over 14 amino acids. These data are taken from a study of cytomegalovirus exposure and HLA in healthy donors. Study-wide background: In a later analysis, it was reported that the 90 to 150 validation repertoires had been produced on the same platform as the 670 or so repertoires belonging to the first cohort. Study-level results: Cytomegalovirus association was listed for under 200 TCR beta chains. Most TCR sequences showed up rarely, but some public TCRs showed up in many donors.

Sequenced by immunoSEQ multiplex PCR; TCRdb stores in-frame clones only, minus some. The table records 150,000 to 200,000 clones, roughly nine tenths of them present only once. The sequenced material came from PBMCs. The sequence was obtained from a young woman in good health and CMV-seronegative. The chain is built from TRBV9 and TRBJ1-5; D not resolved. DNA for the CDR3: TGTGCCAGCAGCGTAGGAGGGAATTTTCAGCCCCAGCATTTT. Its protein is CASSVGGNFQPQHF. Full variable domain (outside the CDR3, taken from reference TRBV9 and TRBJ1-5): DSGVTQTPKHLITATGQRVTLRCSPRSGDLSVYWYQQSLDQGLQFLIQYYNGEERAKGNILERFSAQQFPDLHSELNLSSLELGDSALYFCASSVGGNFQPQHFGDGTRLSIL.